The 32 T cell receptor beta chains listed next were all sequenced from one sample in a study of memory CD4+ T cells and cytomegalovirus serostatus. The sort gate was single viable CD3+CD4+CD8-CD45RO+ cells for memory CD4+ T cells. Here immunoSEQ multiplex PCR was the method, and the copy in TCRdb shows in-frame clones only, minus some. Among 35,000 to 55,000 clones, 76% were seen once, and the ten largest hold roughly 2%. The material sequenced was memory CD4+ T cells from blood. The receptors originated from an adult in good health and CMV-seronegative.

CDR3: CASSHRDGAYEQYF. CDR3 nucleotides: TGTGCCAGCAGTCACCGGGACGGCGCCTACGAGCAGTACTTC. The J gene is TRBJ2-7, the V gene TRBV6-6, with D perhaps given as TRBD1 or TRBD2 (5 bases each). This CDR3 has 14 residues. V dropped 5 bases and J dropped 2 bases, with 13 bases sitting between them. CDR1 and CDR2 (germline): MNHNY, SVGAGI (reference sequence).

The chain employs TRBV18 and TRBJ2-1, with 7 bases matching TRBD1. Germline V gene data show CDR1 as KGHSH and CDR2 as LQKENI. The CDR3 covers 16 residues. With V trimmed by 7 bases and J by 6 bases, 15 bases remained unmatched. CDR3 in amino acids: CASLHPEGAPLNEQFF. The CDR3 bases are TGTGCCAGCTTACACCCCGAGGGGGCCCCGCTCAATGAGCAGTTCTTC. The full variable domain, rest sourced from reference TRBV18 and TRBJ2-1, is NAGVMQNPRHLVRRRGQEARLRCSPMKGHSHVYWYRQLPEEGLKFMVYLQKENIIDESGMPKERFSAEFPKEGPSILRIQQVVRGDSAAYFCASLHPEGAPLNEQFFGPGTRLTVL.

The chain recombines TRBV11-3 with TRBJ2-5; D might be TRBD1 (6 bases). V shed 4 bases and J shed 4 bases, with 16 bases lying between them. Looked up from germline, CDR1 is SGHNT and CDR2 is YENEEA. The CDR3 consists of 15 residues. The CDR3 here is CASSSLPGAGETQYF. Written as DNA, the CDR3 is TGTGCCAGCAGCTCTCTGCCAGGGGCGGGAGAGACCCAGTACTTC.

The chain's CDR3 is CASSSTGGGTGELFF. DNA for the CDR3: TGTGCCAGCAGTAGTACAGGGGGAGGGACCGGGGAGCTGTTTTTT. The chain uses TRBV27 and TRBJ2-2, with a weak D call TRBD1 (8 bases). V lost 5 bases and J lost 5, with 15 bases in between. Germline CDR1 MNHEY, CDR2 SMNVEV (reference sequence). This CDR3 is 15 amino acids long.

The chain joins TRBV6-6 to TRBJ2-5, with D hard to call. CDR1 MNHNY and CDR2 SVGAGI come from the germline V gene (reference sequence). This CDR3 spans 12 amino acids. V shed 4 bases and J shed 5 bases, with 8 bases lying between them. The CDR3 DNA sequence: TGTGCCAGCAGTTCTCTGGGGGAGACCCAGTACTTC. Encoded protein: CASSSLGETQYF.

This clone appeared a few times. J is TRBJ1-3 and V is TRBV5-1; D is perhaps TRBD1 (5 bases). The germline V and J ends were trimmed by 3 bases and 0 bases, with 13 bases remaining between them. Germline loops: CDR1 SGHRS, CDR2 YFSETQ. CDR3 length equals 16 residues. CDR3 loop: CASSYGGTNSGNTIYF. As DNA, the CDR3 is TGCGCCAGCAGCTACGGCGGGACGAACTCTGGAAACACCATATATTTT.

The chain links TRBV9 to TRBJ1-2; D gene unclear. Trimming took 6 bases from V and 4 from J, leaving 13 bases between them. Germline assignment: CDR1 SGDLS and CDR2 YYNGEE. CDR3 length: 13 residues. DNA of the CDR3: TGTGCCAGCACTTCCGGGGAACTCTATGGCTACACCTTC. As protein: CASTSGELYGYTF.

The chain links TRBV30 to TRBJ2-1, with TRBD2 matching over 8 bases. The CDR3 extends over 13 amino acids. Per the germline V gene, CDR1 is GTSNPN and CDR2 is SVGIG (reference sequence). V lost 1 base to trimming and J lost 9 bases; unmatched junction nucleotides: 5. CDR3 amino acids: CAWSDLRGGEQFF. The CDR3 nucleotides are TGTGCCTGGAGTGACCTACGGGGGGGTGAGCAGTTCTTC.

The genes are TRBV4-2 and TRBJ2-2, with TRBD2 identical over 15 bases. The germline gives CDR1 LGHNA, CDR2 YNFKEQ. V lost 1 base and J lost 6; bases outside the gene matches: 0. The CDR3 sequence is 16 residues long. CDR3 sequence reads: CASSQGTSGGAGELFF. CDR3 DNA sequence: TGTGCCAGCAGCCAAGGGACTAGCGGGGGGGCCGGGGAGCTGTTTTTT.

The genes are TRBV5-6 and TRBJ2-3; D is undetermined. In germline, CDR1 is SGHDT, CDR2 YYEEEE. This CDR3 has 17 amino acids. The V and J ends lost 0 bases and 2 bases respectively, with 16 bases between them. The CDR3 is CASSLGFPHHLTDTQYF. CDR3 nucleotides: TGTGCCAGCAGCTTGGGGTTTCCACACCACCTCACAGATACGCAGTATTTT.

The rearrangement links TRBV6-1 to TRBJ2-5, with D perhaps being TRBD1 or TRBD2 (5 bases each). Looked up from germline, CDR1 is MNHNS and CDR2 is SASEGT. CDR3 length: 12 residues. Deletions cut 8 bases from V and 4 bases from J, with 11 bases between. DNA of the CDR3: TGTGCCAGCCTAACAGGAGGAGAGACCCAGTACTTC. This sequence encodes CASLTGGETQYF.

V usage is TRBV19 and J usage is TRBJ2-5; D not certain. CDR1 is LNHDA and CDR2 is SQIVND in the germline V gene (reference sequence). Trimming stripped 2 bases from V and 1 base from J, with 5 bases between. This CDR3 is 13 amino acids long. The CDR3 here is CASSIRIQETQYF. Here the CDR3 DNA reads TGTGCCAGTAGTATACGGATCCAAGAGACCCAGTACTTC.

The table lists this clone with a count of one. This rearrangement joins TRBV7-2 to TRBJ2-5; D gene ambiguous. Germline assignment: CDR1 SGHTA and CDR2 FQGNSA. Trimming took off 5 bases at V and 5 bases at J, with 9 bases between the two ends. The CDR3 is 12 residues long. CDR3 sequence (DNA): TGTGCCAGCAGCCCTACGAGGGAGACCCAGTACTTC. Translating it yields CASSPTRETQYF.

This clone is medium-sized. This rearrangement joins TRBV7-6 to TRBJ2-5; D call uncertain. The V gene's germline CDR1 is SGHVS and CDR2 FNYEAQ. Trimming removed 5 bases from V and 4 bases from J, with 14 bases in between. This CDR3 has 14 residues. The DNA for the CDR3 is TGTGCCAGCAGCCAAAAGTCAGCCGGAGAGACCCAGTACTTC. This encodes CASSQKSAGETQYF.

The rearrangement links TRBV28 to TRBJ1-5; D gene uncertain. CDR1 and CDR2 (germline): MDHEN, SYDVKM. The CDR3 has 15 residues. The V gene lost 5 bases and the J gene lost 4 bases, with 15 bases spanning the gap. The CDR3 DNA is TGTGCCAGCAGTGACACATCGACAAGGAATCAGCCCCAGCATTTT. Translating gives CASSDTSTRNQPQHF.

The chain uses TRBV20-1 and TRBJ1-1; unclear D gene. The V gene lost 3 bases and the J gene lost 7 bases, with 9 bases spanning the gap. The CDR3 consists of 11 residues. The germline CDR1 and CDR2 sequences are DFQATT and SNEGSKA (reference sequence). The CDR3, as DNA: TGCAGTGCTAGCTTGGGCAGTGAAGCTTTCTTT. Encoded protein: CSASLGSEAFF.

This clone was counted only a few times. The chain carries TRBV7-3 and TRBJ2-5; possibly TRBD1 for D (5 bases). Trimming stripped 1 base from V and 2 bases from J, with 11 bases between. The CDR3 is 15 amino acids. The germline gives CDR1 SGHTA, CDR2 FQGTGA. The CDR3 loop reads CASSLIGAAQETQYF. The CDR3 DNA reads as TGTGCCAGCAGCTTAATTGGGGCAGCGCAAGAGACCCAGTACTTC.

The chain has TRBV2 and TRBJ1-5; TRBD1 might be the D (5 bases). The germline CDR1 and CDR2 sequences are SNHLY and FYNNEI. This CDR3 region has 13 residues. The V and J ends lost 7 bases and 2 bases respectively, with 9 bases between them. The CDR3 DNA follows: TGTGCCAGCACGGGGGACCGCAATCAGCCCCAGCATTTT. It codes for CASTGDRNQPQHF.

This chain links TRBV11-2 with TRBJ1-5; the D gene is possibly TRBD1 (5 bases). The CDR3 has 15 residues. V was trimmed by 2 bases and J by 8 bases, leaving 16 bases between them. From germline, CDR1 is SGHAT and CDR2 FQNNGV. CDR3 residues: CASSLTNSGGEPQHF. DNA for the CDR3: TGTGCCAGCAGCTTAACGAACTCCGGAGGGGAGCCCCAGCATTTT.

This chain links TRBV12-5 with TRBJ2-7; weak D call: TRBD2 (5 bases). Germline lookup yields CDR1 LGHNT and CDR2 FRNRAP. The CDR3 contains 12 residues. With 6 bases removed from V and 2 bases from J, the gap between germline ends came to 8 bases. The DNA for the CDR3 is TGTGCTAGTGGGAGGGTTACCTACGAGCAGTACTTC. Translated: CASGRVTYEQYF.

CDR3 sequence reads: CASSEDTGELFF. The CDR3 region has the DNA TGTGCCAGCAGTGAGGACACCGGGGAGCTGTTTTTT. The V gene is TRBV2, the J gene TRBJ2-2; the D is unclear. The CDR3 extends over 12 amino acids. CDR1 is SNHLY and CDR2 is FYNNEI in the germline V gene. The ends were cut back, 3 bases at V and 3 bases at J, with 2 bases in the middle. Together with reference TRBV2 and TRBJ2-2, the CDR3 gives the full variable domain: EPEVTQTPSHQVTQMGQEVILRCVPISNHLYFYWYRQILGQKVEFLVSFYNNEISEKSEIFDDQFSVERPDGSNFTLKIRSTKLEDSAMYFCASSEDTGELFFGEGSRLTVL.

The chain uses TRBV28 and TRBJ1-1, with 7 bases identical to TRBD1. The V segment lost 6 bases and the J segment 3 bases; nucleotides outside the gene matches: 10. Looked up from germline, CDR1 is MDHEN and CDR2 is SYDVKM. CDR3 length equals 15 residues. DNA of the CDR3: TGTGCCAGCAGCCTTGGACAGGAAATCTACACTGAAGCTTTCTTT. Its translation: CASSLGQEIYTEAFF.

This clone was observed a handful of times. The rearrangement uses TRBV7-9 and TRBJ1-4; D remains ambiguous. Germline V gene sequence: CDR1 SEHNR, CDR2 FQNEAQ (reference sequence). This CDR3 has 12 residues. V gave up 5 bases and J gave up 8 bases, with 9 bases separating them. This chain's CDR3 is CASSNNWEKLFF. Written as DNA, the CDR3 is TGTGCCAGCAGCAATAACTGGGAAAAACTGTTTTTT.

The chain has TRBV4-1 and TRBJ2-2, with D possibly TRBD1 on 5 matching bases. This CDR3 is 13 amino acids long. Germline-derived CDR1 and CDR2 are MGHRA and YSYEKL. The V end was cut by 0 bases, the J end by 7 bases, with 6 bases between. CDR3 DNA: TGCGCCAGCAGCCAAGACAGGGACGGGGAGCTGTTTTTT. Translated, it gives CASSQDRDGELFF.

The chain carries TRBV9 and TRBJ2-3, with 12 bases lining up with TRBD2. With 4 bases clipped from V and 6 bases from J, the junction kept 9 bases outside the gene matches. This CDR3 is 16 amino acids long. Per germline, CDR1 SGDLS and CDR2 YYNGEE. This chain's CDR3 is CASSPRSLAGGDTQYF. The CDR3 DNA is TGTGCCAGCAGCCCCCGGAGCCTAGCGGGGGGGGATACGCAGTATTTT. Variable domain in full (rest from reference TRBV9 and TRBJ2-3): DSGVTQTPKHLITATGQRVTLRCSPRSGDLSVYWYQQSLDQGLQFLIQYYNGEERAKGNILERFSAQQFPDLHSELNLSSLELGDSALYFCASSPRSLAGGDTQYFGPGTRLTVL.

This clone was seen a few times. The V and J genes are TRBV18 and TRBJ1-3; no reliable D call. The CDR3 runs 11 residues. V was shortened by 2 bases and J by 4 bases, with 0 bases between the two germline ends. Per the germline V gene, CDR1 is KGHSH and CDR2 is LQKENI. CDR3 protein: CASSPGNTIYF. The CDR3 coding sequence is TGTGCCAGCTCACCAGGAAACACCATATATTTT.

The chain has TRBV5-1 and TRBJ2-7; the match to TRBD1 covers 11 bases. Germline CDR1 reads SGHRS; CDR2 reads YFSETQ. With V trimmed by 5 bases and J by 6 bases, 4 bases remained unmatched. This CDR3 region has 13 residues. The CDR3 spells CASRGQGVGEQYF. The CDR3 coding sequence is TGCGCCAGCAGGGGACAGGGGGTAGGCGAGCAGTACTTC.

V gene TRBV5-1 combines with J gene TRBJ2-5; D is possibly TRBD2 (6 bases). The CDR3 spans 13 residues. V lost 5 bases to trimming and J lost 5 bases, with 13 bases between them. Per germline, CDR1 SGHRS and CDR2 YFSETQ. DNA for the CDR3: TGCGCCAGCAGGCGACTAGGGTCCGAGACCCAGTACTTC. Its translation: CASRRLGSETQYF.

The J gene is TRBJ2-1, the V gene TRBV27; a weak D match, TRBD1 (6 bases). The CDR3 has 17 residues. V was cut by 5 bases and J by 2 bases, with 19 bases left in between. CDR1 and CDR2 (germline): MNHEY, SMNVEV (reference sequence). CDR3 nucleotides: TGTGCCAGCAGTCCCAGGACAGCTGCAATAACCTACAATGAGCAGTTCTTC. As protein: CASSPRTAAITYNEQFF.

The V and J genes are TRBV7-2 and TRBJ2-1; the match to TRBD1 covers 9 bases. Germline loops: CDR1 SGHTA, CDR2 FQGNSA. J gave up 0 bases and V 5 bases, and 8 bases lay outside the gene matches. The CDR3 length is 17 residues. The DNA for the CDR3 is TGTGCCAGCAGCCTACAGGGGGCGATCCTCTCCTACAATGAGCAGTTCTTC. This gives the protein CASSLQGAILSYNEQFF.

Here the CDR3 DNA reads TGTGCCACCAGCAGAGCTTATAATTCACCCCTCCACTTT. Translating it yields CATSRAYNSPLHF. The chain carries TRBV15 and TRBJ1-6; D uncertain. With 1 base removed from V and 4 bases from J, the gap between germline ends came to 2 bases. This CDR3 has 13 residues. Germline V CDR1 and CDR2: LNHNV, YYDKDF (reference sequence).

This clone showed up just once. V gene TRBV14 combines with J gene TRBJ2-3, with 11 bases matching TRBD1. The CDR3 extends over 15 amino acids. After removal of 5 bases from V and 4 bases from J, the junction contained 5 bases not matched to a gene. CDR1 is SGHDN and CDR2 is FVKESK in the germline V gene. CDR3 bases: TGTGCCAGCAGCTTACGGACAGGGGGCGCAGATACGCAGTATTTT. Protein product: CASSLRTGGADTQYF. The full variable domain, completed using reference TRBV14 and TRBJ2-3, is EAGVTQFPSHSVIEKGQTVTLRCDPISGHDNLYWYRRVMGKEIKFLLHFVKESKQDESGMPNNRFLAERTGGTYSTLKVQPAELEDSGVYFCASSLRTGGADTQYFGPGTRLTVL.